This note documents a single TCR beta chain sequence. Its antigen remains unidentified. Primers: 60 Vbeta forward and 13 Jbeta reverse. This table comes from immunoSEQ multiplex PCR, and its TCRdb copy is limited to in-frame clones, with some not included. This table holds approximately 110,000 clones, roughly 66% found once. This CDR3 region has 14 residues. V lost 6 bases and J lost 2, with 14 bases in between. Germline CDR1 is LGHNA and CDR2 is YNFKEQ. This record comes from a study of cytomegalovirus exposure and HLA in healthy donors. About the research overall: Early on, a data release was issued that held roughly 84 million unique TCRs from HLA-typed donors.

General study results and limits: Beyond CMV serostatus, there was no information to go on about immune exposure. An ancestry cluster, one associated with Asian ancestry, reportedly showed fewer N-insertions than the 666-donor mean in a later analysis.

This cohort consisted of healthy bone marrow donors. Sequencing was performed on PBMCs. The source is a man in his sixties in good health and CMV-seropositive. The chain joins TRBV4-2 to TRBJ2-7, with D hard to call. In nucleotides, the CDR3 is TGTGCCAGCAGGGTGGCGGCGAATACCTACGAGCAGTACTTC. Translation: CASRVAANTYEQYF.